This T cell receptor (beta chain) derives from a study of T cell responses to AZD1222 COVID-19 vaccine. CDR3 size: 16 residues. V was trimmed by 4 bases and J by 1 base, leaving 16 bases between them. The V gene's germline CDR1 is SGHTA and CDR2 FQGNSA. Sequencing used immunoSEQ multiplex PCR; TCRdb keeps in-frame clones, though not all of them. The data show about 180,000 clones, 90% seen once. Source: peripheral blood, taken on day 0 of AZD1222 vaccination. The chain joins TRBV7-2 to TRBJ2-5; maybe TRBD2 (5 bases). The TCR originated in an adult in good health. CDR3 DNA: TGTGCCAGCAGCTCCGGACTGCGCGAATCCCAAGAGACCCAGTACTTC. It yields the protein CASSSGLRESQETQYF.